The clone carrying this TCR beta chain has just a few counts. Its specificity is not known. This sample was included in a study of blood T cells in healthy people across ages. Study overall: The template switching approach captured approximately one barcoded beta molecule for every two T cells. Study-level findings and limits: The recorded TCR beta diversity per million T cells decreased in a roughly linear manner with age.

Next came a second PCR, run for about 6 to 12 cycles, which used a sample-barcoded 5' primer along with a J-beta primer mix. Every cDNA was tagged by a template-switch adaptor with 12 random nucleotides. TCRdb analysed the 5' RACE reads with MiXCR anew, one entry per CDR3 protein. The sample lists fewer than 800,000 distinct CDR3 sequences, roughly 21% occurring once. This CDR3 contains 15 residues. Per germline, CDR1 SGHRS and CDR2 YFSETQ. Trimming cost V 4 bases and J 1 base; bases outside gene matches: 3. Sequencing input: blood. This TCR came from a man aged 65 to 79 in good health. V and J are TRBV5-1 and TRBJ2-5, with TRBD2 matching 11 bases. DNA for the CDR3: TGCGCCAGCAGCCTTAGCGGGAGGGCCCAAGAGACCCAGTACTTC. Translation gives CASSLSGRAQETQYF.